The 25 T cell receptor beta chains below were found in one sample sequenced in a study of blood T cell repertoires in COVID-19. Data came from immunoSEQ multiplex PCR; TCRdb stores just in-frame clones and leaves some out. The repertoire has 95,000 to 110,000 clones, roughly 90% of them found once; the top ten carry approximately 3.5%. Source material: peripheral blood. The receptors shown here come from a woman in her sixties with acute or convalescent COVID-19.

This chain uses TRBV7-2 with TRBJ2-7; D perhaps matches TRBD1 (5 bases). The germline CDR1 and CDR2 sequences are SGHTA and FQGNSA. V lost 6 bases and J lost 0, with 15 bases in between. The CDR3 totals 15 residues. CDR3 DNA sequence: TGTGCCAGCAGGTTGGGGCGGACGATCTCCTACGAGCAGTACTTC. It encodes CASRLGRTISYEQYF.

The chain carries TRBV6-5 and TRBJ1-1; 8 bases fit TRBD1. Trimming removed 6 bases from V and 1 base from J; junction bases left unmatched: 7. This CDR3 has 15 amino acids. The germline V gene encodes CDR1 MNHEY and CDR2 SVGAGI. DNA for the CDR3: TGTGCCAGCAGCCGACTGACAGGGGCGAACACTGAAGCTTTCTTT. It specifies CASSRLTGANTEAFF.

The V call is TRBV7-2, the J call TRBJ1-1; D is possibly TRBD1 (6 bases). Germline CDR1 and CDR2: SGHTA and FQGNSA. The V end was cut by 1 base, the J end by 0 bases, with 6 bases between. This CDR3 has 14 residues. The CDR3 loop reads CASSLDRVNTEAFF. CDR3 bases: TGTGCCAGCAGCTTAGACAGGGTGAACACTGAAGCTTTCTTT.

This chain uses TRBV5-4 with TRBJ1-1; D gene ambiguous. This CDR3 has 15 residues. V was pared by 4 bases and J by 0 bases, with 13 bases between. Germline CDR1 and CDR2: SGHNT and YYREEE (reference sequence). DNA of the CDR3: TGTGCCAGCAGCCAGGAGGAGAGCATGAACACTGAAGCTTTCTTT. It encodes CASSQEESMNTEAFF.

This clone was detected once. The rearrangement links TRBV30 to TRBJ2-5; 8 bases agree with TRBD2. CDR1 is GTSNPN, CDR2 SVGIG, per germline (reference sequence). Germline trimming cut 1 base from V and 3 bases from J; bases unmatched to any gene: 4. The CDR3 loop spans 14 amino acids. The CDR3 nucleotides read TGTGCCTGGAGTGGGGGGACTAGAGAAGAGACCCAGTACTTC. Translation: CAWSGGTREETQYF.

The chain carries TRBV7-8 and TRBJ2-2, with 9 bases aligning to TRBD2. With V trimmed by 5 bases and J by 7 bases, 5 bases remained unmatched. The germline V gene has CDR1 SGHVS and CDR2 FQNEAQ. The length of the CDR3 is 14 residues. The CDR3 region has the DNA TGTGCCAGCAGCGGGACTAGCTGGGGCGGGGAGCTGTTTTTT. Its protein product is CASSGTSWGGELFF.

The chain combines TRBV11-2 with TRBJ2-7; 9 positions agree with TRBD1. The CDR3 spans 14 residues. V shed 1 base, J shed 6 bases, and the junction held 4 bases outside the gene matches. Germline CDR1 SGHAT, CDR2 FQNNGV. For the CDR3, the DNA is TGTGCCAGCAGCTTAGGACAGGGGGGGTCCGAGCAGTACGTC. Translating it yields CASSLGQGGSEQYV.

This chain links TRBV10-3 with TRBJ2-7; perhaps TRBD2 as D (5 bases). Germline V gene sequence: CDR1 ENHRY, CDR2 SYGVKD. CDR3 size: 12 residues. With 2 bases removed from V and 11 bases from J, the gap between germline ends came to 13 bases. CDR3 in DNA: TGTGCCATCAGTGAGCCTGGACTGGCCAAGTACTTC. Translating gives CAISEPGLAKYF.

This chain joins TRBV10-3 and TRBJ1-2, with D tentatively TRBD1 (6 bases). The V and J ends lost 3 bases and 6 bases respectively, with 17 bases between them. Germline-derived CDR1 and CDR2 are ENHRY and SYGVKD. This CDR3 has 15 amino acids. CDR3 sequence: CAISDSGGGVDGYTF. The CDR3 DNA is TGTGCCATCAGTGATTCTGGGGGGGGCGTCGATGGCTACACCTTC.

The genes are TRBV11-3 and TRBJ1-4, with D possibly TRBD1 on 6 matching bases. In germline, CDR1 is SGHNT, CDR2 YENEEA. Trimming left V 5 bases short and J 6 bases short, with 16 bases between. The CDR3 covers 15 residues. CDR3 protein: CASSTYGTQDEKLFF. In nucleotides, the CDR3 is TGTGCCAGCAGCACCTACGGGACACAAGATGAAAAACTGTTTTTT.

The chain employs TRBV28 and TRBJ1-3; TRBD1 matches 7 bases. After removal of 6 bases from V and 4 bases from J, the junction contained 6 bases not matched to a gene. Looked up from germline, CDR1 is MDHEN and CDR2 is SYDVKM. The CDR3 spans 14 residues. The CDR3 sequence is CASSPTTGGNTIYF. CDR3 in DNA: TGTGCCAGCAGCCCAACGACAGGGGGAAACACCATATATTTT.

The chain has TRBV6-5 and TRBJ1-1, with D perhaps TRBD1 (6 bases). Trimming took off 2 bases at V and 6 bases at J, with 10 bases between the two ends. The germline V gene has CDR1 MNHEY and CDR2 SVGAGI. The CDR3 extends over 13 amino acids. CDR3 amino acids: CASSYGGGSEAFF. DNA for the CDR3: TGTGCCAGCAGTTACGGGGGGGGCTCTGAAGCTTTCTTT.

The V gene is TRBV5-1, the J gene TRBJ1-1, with D perhaps TRBD1 (6 bases). Germline CDR1 and CDR2: SGHRS and YFSETQ. V dropped 0 bases and J dropped 1 base, with 7 bases sitting between them. The CDR3 loop spans 14 amino acids. The CDR3 DNA reads TGCGCCAGCAGCTTGGGCAGGGGGAACACTGAAGCTTTCTTT. Its protein is CASSLGRGNTEAFF.

V gene TRBV27 combines with J gene TRBJ2-1; TRBD2 agrees at 8 bases. This CDR3 has 15 residues. The germline V gene encodes CDR1 MNHEY and CDR2 SMNVEV (reference sequence). V lost 6 bases, J lost 2 bases, and 6 bases stayed unmatched. CDR3 in amino acids: CASRVSGSTYNEQFF. In DNA, the CDR3 is TGTGCCAGCAGGGTCAGCGGGAGCACCTACAATGAGCAGTTCTTC.

The chain couples TRBV28 to TRBJ1-2; weak D call: TRBD1 (6 bases). Germline CDR1 and CDR2: MDHEN and SYDVKM. The CDR3 covers 15 residues. The V gene lost 7 bases and the J gene lost 6 bases, with 21 bases spanning the gap. CDR3 loop: CASTLYQGPGNGYTF. The CDR3 DNA sequence: TGTGCCAGCACCTTATATCAGGGGCCGGGAAATGGCTACACCTTC.

This chain joins TRBV27 and TRBJ1-2; weak D call: TRBD1 (5 bases). The germline V gene has CDR1 MNHEY and CDR2 SMNVEV (reference sequence). This CDR3 is 13 amino acids long. V dropped 2 bases and J dropped 3 bases, with 7 bases sitting between them. The CDR3 DNA is TGTGCCAGCAGTTTAGGGGCAGACTATGGCTACACCTTC. Its translation is CASSLGADYGYTF.

This chain links TRBV15 with TRBJ2-7; 7 bases fit TRBD1. Germline CDR1 reads LNHNV; CDR2 reads YYDKDF (reference sequence). The CDR3 contains 14 residues. With V trimmed by 2 bases and J by 2 bases, 3 bases remained unmatched. The CDR3 DNA follows: TGTGCCACCAGCAGACCTGGGACAGCCTACGAGCAGTACTTC. It encodes CATSRPGTAYEQYF.

The V call is TRBV10-1, the J call TRBJ1-4; 9 positions match TRBD1. V lost 4 bases and J lost 0; bases outside the gene matches: 9. Germline assignment: CDR1 WNHNN and CDR2 SYGVQD (reference sequence). This CDR3 spans 18 amino acids. The CDR3: CASSGRQGVKATNEKLFF. The DNA for the CDR3 is TGCGCCAGCAGTGGGAGACAGGGGGTAAAGGCAACTAATGAAAAACTGTTTTTT.

This clone has a single count. This rearrangement joins TRBV12-3 or TRBV12-4 to TRBJ1-5, with D maybe TRBD1 (6 bases). Between the trimmed V and J ends, which lost 6 bases and 4 bases, there was a span of 10 bases. The CDR3 sequence is 13 residues long. The CDR3 sequence: CASSGQPNQPQHF. CDR3 nucleotides: TGTGCCAGCAGCGGACAGCCAAATCAGCCCCAGCATTTT.

The V gene is TRBV20-1, the J gene TRBJ1-1; D gene unclear. The CDR3 has 11 residues. The V end was cut by 3 bases, the J end by 4 bases, with 6 bases between. CDR1 DFQATT and CDR2 SNEGSKA come from the germline V gene (reference sequence). The CDR3 loop reads CSASVSTEAFF. The CDR3 DNA is TGCAGTGCTAGTGTCAGCACTGAAGCTTTCTTT.

The chain has TRBV6-6 and TRBJ2-7, with 11 bases matching TRBD1. Germline values: CDR1 MNHNY, CDR2 SVGAGI (reference sequence). V gave up 3 bases and J gave up 3 bases; unmatched junction bases: 7. This CDR3 is 16 amino acids long. CDR3 loop: CASSYSGQGAYYEQYF. As DNA, the CDR3 is TGTGCCAGCAGTTATAGCGGACAGGGGGCTTACTACGAGCAGTACTTC.

A remark on this clone: A junction boundary mismatches the germline segment, possibly from a read error. The V call is TRBV7-7, the J call TRBJ2-5, with 12 bases matching TRBD2. The CDR3 spans 16 residues. Germline V gene sequence: CDR1 SSHAT, CDR2 FNYEAQ (reference sequence). CDR3 sequence: CASSRGLAGLQETQYF. DNA of the CDR3: TGTGCTAGCAGCAGAGGACTAGCGGGACTCCAAGAGACCCAGTACTTC. Drawing the rest from reference TRBV7-7 and TRBJ2-5, the complete variable domain is GAGVSQSPRYKVTKRGQDVTLRCDPISSHATLYWYQQALGQGPEFLTYFNYEAQPDKSGLPSDRFSAERPEGSISTLTIQRTEQRDSAMYRCASSRGLAGLQETQYFGPGTRLLVL.

This clone was seen more than once but under ten times. The genes are TRBV18 and TRBJ1-1; D is uncertain. Germline values: CDR1 KGHSH, CDR2 LQKENI. The CDR3 extends over 11 amino acids. V lost 2 bases to trimming and J lost 6 bases, with 4 bases between them. The CDR3 bases are TGTGCCAGCTCACCAGTATCTGAAGCTTTCTTT. Translated: CASSPVSEAFF.

The rearrangement joins TRBV19 to TRBJ2-1; a weak D match, TRBD1 (7 bases). The CDR3 is 16 amino acids. Germline loops: CDR1 LNHDA, CDR2 SQIVND (reference sequence). The V end lost 1 base, the J end lost 3 bases, and 13 bases lay between the germline ends. In DNA form, the CDR3 reads TGTGCCAGTAGTATAGCGGGGGACAGATACTACAATGAGCAGTTCTTC. Protein sequence: CASSIAGDRYYNEQFF. The whole variable domain, remainder taken from reference TRBV19 and TRBJ2-1, is DGGITQSPKYLFRKEGQNVTLSCEQNLNHDAMYWYRQDPGQGLRLIYYSQIVNDFQKGDIAEGYSVSREKKESFPLTVTSAQKNPTAFYLCASSIAGDRYYNEQFFGPGTRLTVL.

The chain recombines TRBV11-1 with TRBJ2-1; TRBD2 aligns across 13 bases. V lost 6 bases, J lost 10 bases, and 9 bases stayed unmatched. CDR3 length: 15 residues. CDR1 SGHAT and CDR2 FQDESV come from the germline V gene (reference sequence). This CDR3 reads CASRVGLAGIEEQFF. The CDR3 region has the DNA TGTGCCAGCAGGGTGGGACTAGCGGGAATAGAAGAGCAGTTCTTC.